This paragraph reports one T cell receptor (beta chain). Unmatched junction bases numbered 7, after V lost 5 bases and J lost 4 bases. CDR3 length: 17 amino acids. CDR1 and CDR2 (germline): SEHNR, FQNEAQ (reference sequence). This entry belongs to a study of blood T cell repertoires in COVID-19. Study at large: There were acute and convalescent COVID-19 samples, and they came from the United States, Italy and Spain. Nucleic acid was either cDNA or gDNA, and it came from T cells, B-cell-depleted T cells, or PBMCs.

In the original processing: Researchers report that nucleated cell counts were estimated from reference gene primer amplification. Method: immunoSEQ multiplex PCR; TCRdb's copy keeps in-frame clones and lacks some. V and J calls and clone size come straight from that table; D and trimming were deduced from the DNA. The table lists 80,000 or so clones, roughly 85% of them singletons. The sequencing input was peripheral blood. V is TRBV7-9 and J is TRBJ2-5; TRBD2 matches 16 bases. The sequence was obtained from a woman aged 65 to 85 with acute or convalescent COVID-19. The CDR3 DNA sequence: TGTGCCAGCAGCCTGGGACTAGCGGGAGGGCCATCAGAGACCCAGTACTTC. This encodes CASSLGLAGGPSETQYF.